A single sample is the source of the 22 T cell receptor beta chains below, sequenced in a study of blood T cell repertoires in COVID-19. Some clones are missing from TCRdb's copy, which holds only in-frame ones; the method was immunoSEQ multiplex PCR. This sample has some 200,000 clones, with approximately 85% found just once. The sample consisted of PBMCs or T cells enriched from blood (not recorded which). The origin of the receptors is a middle-aged man who had recovered from COVID-19.

This chain uses TRBV7-9 with TRBJ2-2; 7 bases agree with TRBD1. The germline CDR1 and CDR2 sequences are SEHNR and FQNEAQ (reference sequence). There are 16 residues in the CDR3. Trimming cost V 1 base and J 7 bases; bases outside gene matches: 9. The CDR3 region has the DNA TGTGCCAGCAGCTTAGACGAGGGGGCACGTGACGGGGAGCTGTTTTTT. It is translated as CASSLDEGARDGELFF.

J is TRBJ2-3 and V is TRBV28; 10 bases map to TRBD1. J lost 3 bases, V lost 4 bases, and 4 bases had no gene match. The CDR3 covers 15 residues. Germline CDR1 reads MDHEN; CDR2 reads SYDVKM. CDR3 in DNA: TGTGCCAGCAGTTGGGACAGGGGACCGACAGATACGCAGTATTTT. Translating it yields CASSWDRGPTDTQYF.

The CDR3 bases are TGTGCCTGGAGGACCGGACAGGGGAGCTACGAGCAGTACTTC. Residues: CAWRTGQGSYEQYF. The J gene is TRBJ2-7, the V gene TRBV30; 9 bases fit TRBD1. The CDR3 sequence is 14 residues long. Trimming at V came to 3 bases and at J to 3 bases, leaving 6 bases not matched to a gene. Germline assignment: CDR1 GTSNPN and CDR2 SVGIG (reference sequence).

The V and J genes are TRBV20-1 and TRBJ2-3, with unresolved D. Germline CDR1 reads DFQATT; CDR2 reads SNEGSKA (reference sequence). The CDR3 consists of 11 residues. The V end lost 7 bases, the J end lost 0 bases, and 5 bases lay between the germline ends. CDR3 residues: CSGASTDTQYF. The CDR3 DNA reads TGCAGTGGGGCAAGCACAGATACGCAGTATTTT.

The chain carries TRBV14 and TRBJ2-3; TRBD2 is a possible D gene (5 bases). The germline V and J ends were trimmed by 1 base and 5 bases, with 16 bases remaining between them. The CDR3 totals 16 residues. Germline loops: CDR1 SGHDN, CDR2 FVKESK. The CDR3 DNA follows: TGTGCCAGCAGCCAAGGGACTCCTGGGTGGGGAGATACGCAGTATTTT. Residues: CASSQGTPGWGDTQYF. Complete variable domain (other parts from reference TRBV14 and TRBJ2-3): EAGVTQFPSHSVIEKGQTVTLRCDPISGHDNLYWYRRVMGKEIKFLLHFVKESKQDESGMPNNRFLAERTGGTYSTLKVQPAELEDSGVYFCASSQGTPGWGDTQYFGPGTRLTVL.

V usage is TRBV4-2 and J usage is TRBJ2-3; D might be TRBD2 (5 bases). Germline CDR1 is LGHNA and CDR2 is YNFKEQ. The CDR3 consists of 18 residues. Trimming stripped 1 base from V and 4 bases from J, with 21 bases between. The CDR3 nucleotides read TGTGCCAGCAGCCAAGGGGCTACGGGAAGGCGTTTGGCAGATACGCAGTATTTT. Its protein product is CASSQGATGRRLADTQYF.

This clone was seen a handful of times. J is TRBJ1-1 and V is TRBV4-1, with no clear D. CDR1 is MGHRA and CDR2 is YSYEKL in the germline V gene. This CDR3 has 16 amino acids. Trimming removed 0 bases at V and 0 bases at J, with 11 bases between. The CDR3 DNA sequence: TGCGCCAGCAGCCAAGATAGTGTGATTTTGAACACTGAAGCTTTCTTT. Its translation: CASSQDSVILNTEAFF.

This clone was counted only a few times. This chain uses TRBV5-1 with TRBJ1-1; D uncertain. The CDR3 covers 15 residues. Between the trimmed V and J ends, which lost 4 bases and 0 bases, there was a span of 13 bases. Germline V gives CDR1 SGHRS, CDR2 YFSETQ. CDR3 sequence: CASSPASGLNTEAFF. The DNA for the CDR3 is TGCGCCAGCAGCCCCGCGAGCGGACTGAACACTGAAGCTTTCTTT.

This clone occurred a few times. V and J are TRBV18 and TRBJ1-1; TRBD1 matches 9 bases. Germline CDR1 reads KGHSH; CDR2 reads LQKENI. The ends lost 2 bases at V and 6 bases at J; junction bases unmatched: 10. The CDR3 runs to 16 residues. The CDR3 nucleotides read TGTGCCAGCTCACCAAGCCTACAGGGGGCTATCGCTGAAGCTTTCTTT. Its protein is CASSPSLQGAIAEAFF.

The rearrangement links TRBV5-1 to TRBJ1-6; 11 positions agree with TRBD1. Losses at the gene ends were 5 bases for V and 7 bases for J; bases not matched to a gene: 8. The V gene's germline CDR1 is SGHRS and CDR2 YFSETQ. The CDR3 contains 16 residues. CDR3 protein: CASSAGQGDWNSPLHF. The DNA for the CDR3 is TGCGCCAGCAGTGCGGGACAGGGGGATTGGAATTCACCCCTCCACTTT.

This clone has just one count. The chain carries TRBV27 and TRBJ2-3, with D possibly being TRBD2 (6 bases). The germline V and J ends were trimmed by 2 bases and 4 bases, with 19 bases remaining between them. Germline CDR1 reads MNHEY; CDR2 reads SMNVEV (reference sequence). CDR3 length: 17 amino acids. CDR3 loop: CASSLEFPGVPPDTQYF. The CDR3 coding sequence is TGTGCCAGCAGTTTAGAGTTTCCGGGAGTCCCTCCAGATACGCAGTATTTT.

The V and J genes are TRBV18 and TRBJ1-1; 7 bases are shared with TRBD1. CDR3 length: 13 amino acids. CDR1 KGHSH and CDR2 LQKENI come from the germline V gene. V shed 10 bases and J 6 bases; nucleotides not matched to a gene: 11. CDR3 loop: CATEEGASPEAFF. Written as DNA, the CDR3 is TGTGCCACCGAGGAGGGGGCGAGTCCTGAAGCTTTCTTT.

This clone appeared a few times. CDR3 amino acids: CASARQANYEQYF. The DNA for the CDR3 is TGTGCCAGCGCAAGACAGGCCAACTACGAGCAGTACTTC. The V call is TRBV9, the J call TRBJ2-7, with D possibly TRBD1 on 6 matching bases. The V gene lost 7 bases and the J gene lost 3 bases, with 14 bases spanning the gap. Germline V gene lookup returns CDR1 SGDLS and CDR2 YYNGEE. The CDR3 is made up of 13 amino acids.

In nucleotides, the CDR3 is TGTGCCAGCAGTGAATTTAGGACTCAACGCTCTGGAAACACCATATATTTT. Translated: CASSEFRTQRSGNTIYF. V usage is TRBV6-1 and J usage is TRBJ1-3, with D unclear. CDR1 is MNHNS and CDR2 is SASEGT in the germline V gene. The CDR3 consists of 17 residues. The V end lost 2 bases, the J end lost 0 bases, and 14 bases lay between the germline ends.

The rearrangement links TRBV5-1 to TRBJ2-1; TRBD2 matches 12 bases. The J segment lost 4 bases and the V segment lost 0 bases, leaving 2 bases of the junction unmatched. CDR3 length: 16 residues. The germline gives CDR1 SGHRS, CDR2 YFSETQ. In DNA form, the CDR3 reads TGCGCCAGCAGCTTGGCCGGACTAGCGGGGTACAATGAGCAGTTCTTC. Its protein product is CASSLAGLAGYNEQFF.

The J gene is TRBJ2-2, the V gene TRBV19; 12 bases match TRBD2. The germline CDR1 and CDR2 sequences are LNHDA and SQIVND (reference sequence). V shed 6 bases, J shed 0 bases, and the junction held 2 bases outside the gene matches. CDR3 length: 16 residues. In DNA form, the CDR3 reads TGTGCCAGTAGAAGACTAGCGGGGGCGAACACCGGGGAGCTGTTTTTT. It specifies CASRRLAGANTGELFF.

The chain uses TRBV12-3 or TRBV12-4 and TRBJ2-7; D ambiguous. The CDR3 is 12 residues long. Trimming took off 8 bases at V and 2 bases at J, with 10 bases between the two ends. CDR3: CASASSPYEQYF. Written as DNA, the CDR3 is TGTGCCAGCGCGAGTTCGCCCTACGAGCAGTACTTC.

V gene TRBV30 combines with J gene TRBJ1-5; 7 positions match TRBD1. Germline V CDR1 and CDR2: GTSNPN, SVGIG (reference sequence). V dropped 2 bases and J dropped 4; count of bases not matched to a gene: 5. CDR3 length equals 14 residues. Here the CDR3 reads CAWSTGAGNQPQHF. The CDR3 DNA reads TGTGCCTGGAGTACAGGGGCTGGGAATCAGCCCCAGCATTTT.

The genes are TRBV19 and TRBJ1-3; D uncertain. This CDR3 has 16 residues. V lost 5 bases and J 0 bases, leaving 14 bases between the germline ends. Germline assignment: CDR1 LNHDA and CDR2 SQIVND (reference sequence). CDR3 DNA: TGTGCCAGTAGTTCCAGCCAGGTCGCCTCTGGAAACACCATATATTTT. It is translated as CASSSSQVASGNTIYF.

The table lists this clone with a few counts. Sequence at one end of the junction differs from germline and may be a read error. The CDR3 region has the DNA TGTGCTAGCAGCTGGGGGGACGGATCTTCCTACGAGCAGTACTTC. This codes for CASSWGDGSSYEQYF. The V gene is TRBV7-7, the J gene TRBJ2-7, with D possibly being TRBD2 (6 bases). Germline CDR1 is SSHAT and CDR2 is FNYEAQ (reference sequence). There are 15 residues in the CDR3.

J is TRBJ1-6 and V is TRBV6-1; 8 nucleotides align to TRBD1. The trim removed 6 bases at V and 7 bases at J, leaving 5 bases unmatched. The CDR3 is 14 amino acids. Germline CDR1 and CDR2: MNHNS and SASEGT. CDR3 sequence (DNA): TGTGCCAGCAGCAGACAGGGGAGGAATTCACCCCTCCACTTT. Protein product: CASSRQGRNSPLHF.

The chain couples TRBV18 to TRBJ1-5; the D gene is possibly TRBD1 (5 bases). The ends were cut back, 1 base at V and 7 bases at J, with 11 bases in the middle. This CDR3 spans 14 amino acids. Germline CDR1 and CDR2: KGHSH and LQKENI. As DNA, the CDR3 is TGTGCCAGCTCACCACAACAGGAGGGACAGCCCCAGCATTTT. The encoded protein is CASSPQQEGQPQHF.